One sample yielded the 21 T cell receptor beta chains listed below, sequenced in a study of identical twins. TCRdb re-called the 5' RACE reads with MiXCR, one entry per CDR3 protein. Of around 450,000 distinct CDR3 sequences in the sample, 14% were seen once. The same sample was also used in a study of yellow fever vaccine responses in identical twins.

Sequencing used CD4+ T cells sorted from blood. Every receptor here comes from a woman aged 18-35 years in good health.

This clonotype was seen a few times. The chain couples TRBV7-6 to TRBJ2-7; 7 bases line up with TRBD1. J lost 4 bases, V lost 8 bases, and 2 bases had no gene match. This CDR3 is built from 11 residues. Per germline, CDR1 SGHVS and CDR2 FNYEAQ. CDR3 bases: TGTGCCAGCGGGACAGTATACGAGCAGTACTTC. Translation gives CASGTVYEQYF.

The gene calls are TRBV12-3 or TRBV12-4 and TRBJ2-5; 10 bases are a match to TRBD1. Germline trimming cut 8 bases from V and 3 bases from J; bases unmatched to any gene: 9. This CDR3 is 15 amino acids long. CDR3 sequence reads: CASRAPGTGEETQYF. CDR3 sequence (DNA): TGTGCCAGCCGTGCCCCCGGGACAGGGGAAGAGACCCAGTACTTC.

There are a few counts of this clonotype. The chain uses TRBV28 and TRBJ2-3; D not certain. The CDR3 spans 11 residues. The germline V and J ends were trimmed by 5 bases and 7 bases, with 7 bases remaining between them. Germline CDR1 and CDR2: MDHEN and SYDVKM. The CDR3 sequence: CASSRLYTQYF. The CDR3 DNA sequence: TGTGCCAGCAGTCGCCTCTATACGCAGTATTTT.

This clonotype has a handful of counts. The CDR3, as DNA: TGCAGTGCTAGAGACTTGGACAGGGTGGTGCAGTTCTTC. Encoded protein: CSARDLDRVVQFF. V gene TRBV20-1 combines with J gene TRBJ2-1, with 8 positions matching TRBD1. J lost 12 bases, V lost 0 bases, and 7 bases had no gene match. This CDR3 is built from 13 residues. CDR1 and CDR2 from the germline V gene are DFQATT and SNEGSKA (reference sequence).

Only a few counts were recorded for this clonotype. The chain joins TRBV20-1 to TRBJ2-7; 9 bases agree with TRBD1. The V gene end was trimmed by 6 bases and the J gene end by 5 bases; junction bases not matched to a gene: 8. Germline V lookup: CDR1 DFQATT, CDR2 SNEGSKA (reference sequence). The CDR3 is made up of 13 amino acids. The CDR3 here is CSAEQGAPHEQYF. The CDR3 DNA reads as TGCAGTGCAGAACAGGGGGCCCCCCACGAGCAGTACTTC.

This sequence joins TRBV2 and TRBJ1-6; D is perhaps TRBD1 (6 bases). This CDR3 has 14 residues. Germline CDR1 and CDR2: SNHLY and FYNNEI. V shed 4 bases and J shed 6 bases, with 10 bases lying between them. The CDR3 spells CASSGQDGNSPLHF. In DNA form, the CDR3 reads TGTGCCAGCAGTGGACAGGATGGTAATTCACCCCTCCACTTT.

This clonotype was picked up a small number of times. The gene calls are TRBV7-2 and TRBJ2-1, with no clear D. Trimming stripped 4 bases from V and 6 bases from J, with 10 bases between. Germline V gene data show CDR1 as SGHTA and CDR2 as FQGNSA. The CDR3 length is 13 residues. The CDR3 bases are TGTGCCAGCAGCTCCCTTTGGGCCAATGAGCAGTTCTTC. The encoded protein is CASSSLWANEQFF.

This chain uses TRBV6-5 with TRBJ2-2; D call uncertain. V dropped 1 base and J dropped 0 bases, with 3 bases sitting between them. This CDR3 spans 14 amino acids. The germline gives CDR1 MNHEY, CDR2 SVGAGI. CDR3 sequence (DNA): TGTGCCAGCAGTTACTTTACGAACACCGGGGAGCTGTTTTTT. This sequence encodes CASSYFTNTGELFF.

This chain joins TRBV29-1 and TRBJ2-3; TRBD1 agrees at 7 bases. Trimming cost V 7 bases and J 4 bases; bases outside gene matches: 5. Germline CDR1 SQVTM, CDR2 ANQGSEA. The CDR3 is 12 amino acids. Here the CDR3 DNA reads TGCAGCGGTGGACAGGAGCCAGATACGCAGTATTTT. Its translation is CSGGQEPDTQYF.

This clonotype appeared a few times. The chain couples TRBV20-1 to TRBJ2-3, with 7 bases matching TRBD1. V gave up 6 bases and J gave up 2 bases; unmatched junction bases: 17. This CDR3 has 17 amino acids. CDR1 DFQATT and CDR2 SNEGSKA come from the germline V gene (reference sequence). The CDR3 protein is CSAMLVQGLPHTDTQYF. Written as DNA, the CDR3 is TGCAGTGCAATGCTCGTACAGGGGCTACCGCACACAGATACGCAGTATTTT.

This clonotype was detected ten times or more. The gene calls are TRBV12-5 and TRBJ2-7; 7 positions agree with TRBD1. CDR3 length equals 16 residues. Germline V gene lookup returns CDR1 LGHNT and CDR2 FRNRAP. The ends lost 1 base at V and 0 bases at J; junction bases unmatched: 6. In DNA, the CDR3 is TGTGCTAGTGGTTTGGACAGGGGAAGGGACTCCTACGAGCAGTACTTC. Protein sequence: CASGLDRGRDSYEQYF.

This sequence joins TRBV12-3 or TRBV12-4 and TRBJ1-3; D is uncertain. The CDR3 runs to 14 residues. Trimming shortened V by 3 bases and J by 4 bases, and 10 bases separated the two germline ends. CDR3 DNA: TGTGCCAGCAGTTTGGTCTCGAGGGGAAACACCATATATTTT. Its translation is CASSLVSRGNTIYF.

This clonotype was seen a handful of times. V and J are TRBV7-2 and TRBJ1-6; no reliable D call. V was shortened by 5 bases and J by 7 bases, with 15 bases between the two germline ends. The CDR3 sequence is 15 residues long. Germline V gene sequence: CDR1 SGHTA, CDR2 FQGNSA. CDR3 bases: TGTGCCAGCAGCACCCGGGCCCGCGTGAATTCACCCCTCCACTTT. Translation: CASSTRARVNSPLHF.

The chain employs TRBV6-2 or TRBV6-3 and TRBJ2-7; D unclear. Trimming pared 6 bases from V and 2 bases from J, leaving 14 bases between. Germline V gives CDR1 MNHEY, CDR2 SVGEGT. This CDR3 has 14 amino acids. CDR3 amino acids: CASRDGVPPYEQYF. In DNA, the CDR3 is TGTGCCAGCAGGGATGGAGTGCCCCCCTACGAGCAGTACTTC.

This clonotype has only a few counts. The chain joins TRBV20-1 to TRBJ2-5; D call uncertain. The V gene's germline CDR1 is DFQATT and CDR2 SNEGSKA (reference sequence). This CDR3 spans 13 amino acids. The V and J ends lost 4 bases and 2 bases respectively, with 11 bases between them. The CDR3 here is CSATNVLQETQYF. DNA for the CDR3: TGCAGTGCTACTAACGTGTTACAAGAGACCCAGTACTTC.

The chain's CDR3 is CASSLASGLNYGYTF. In DNA, the CDR3 is TGTGCCAGCAGCTTGGCGTCAGGCCTTAACTATGGCTACACCTTC. The genes are TRBV5-6 and TRBJ1-2; D is unresolved. Trimming shortened V by 0 bases and J by 1 base, and 10 bases separated the two germline ends. Looked up from germline, CDR1 is SGHDT and CDR2 is YYEEEE. This CDR3 comprises 15 residues.

The CDR3, as DNA: TGTGCCAGCAGCCCCCGGGGTAACGGGGAGCAGTACTTC. It codes for CASSPRGNGEQYF. J is TRBJ2-7 and V is TRBV3-1; D perhaps matches TRBD2 (5 bases). The CDR3 sequence is 13 residues long. CDR1 is LGHDT, CDR2 YNNKEL, per germline (reference sequence). V lost 4 bases and J lost 7, with 14 bases in between.

This clonotype was recorded many times. This chain joins TRBV7-2 and TRBJ2-7; a weak D match, TRBD2 (5 bases). Per the germline V gene, CDR1 is SGHTA and CDR2 is FQGNSA. The length of the CDR3 is 14 residues. Deletions cut 0 bases from V and 0 bases from J, with 6 bases between. CDR3 coding DNA: TGTGCCAGCAGCTTAGCGGCGGGCTCCTACGAGCAGTACTTC. Translation gives CASSLAAGSYEQYF.

This clonotype showed up just a few times. The chain links TRBV28 to TRBJ2-5; 7 nucleotides match TRBD2. With V trimmed by 3 bases and J by 3 bases, 7 bases remained unmatched. CDR1 is MDHEN, CDR2 SYDVKM, per germline. This CDR3 contains 15 residues. CDR3 nucleotides: TGTGCCAGCAGTTTGCCGGGAAGCGGGAAAGAGACCCAGTACTTC. Amino acids: CASSLPGSGKETQYF.

In its sample, this clonotype was seen a few times. This sequence joins TRBV6-1 and TRBJ2-1; TRBD1 matches at 8 bases. The junction had 17 bases not matched to a gene; V was cut back by 6 bases and J by 7 bases. The CDR3 has 17 amino acids. CDR1 is MNHNS and CDR2 is SASEGT in the germline V gene. Here the CDR3 DNA reads TGTGCCAGCAGCGACAGGGGCCGCCCCCTAAAAATTAATGAGCAGTTCTTC. This encodes CASSDRGRPLKINEQFF.

This chain uses TRBV12-3 or TRBV12-4 with TRBJ1-2; D unclear. This CDR3 has 14 residues. Deletions cut 3 bases from V and 14 bases from J, with 22 bases between. Written as DNA, the CDR3 is TGTGCCAGCAGTTTTGGGTCCTCGTCCCGGCGTGTTACCTTC. This gives the protein CASSFGSSSRRVTF.